This passage covers 18 T cell receptor beta chains from one sample sequenced in a study of blood T cell repertoires in COVID-19 (TCRdb year 2020). The library was generated by the immunoSEQ multiplex PCR assay. The clones in this table, taken by TCRdb from immuneACCESS, are in-frame only. Not every clone is retained; where verified, under half of the shortfall comes from an unresolved V gene, and the cause of the rest is unknown. The sample table holds some 150,000 clones, of which roughly nine tenths were seen once. The ten largest account for about 1.5% of the sample. Sequenced: peripheral blood. These receptors were collected from a human donor in a cohort sampled during active COVID-19.

The chain carries TRBV5-1 and TRBJ2-2, with 9 bases matching TRBD1. With 3 bases clipped from V and 5 bases from J, the junction kept 8 bases outside the gene matches. Germline CDR1 SGHRS, CDR2 YFSETQ. This CDR3 has 16 residues. CDR3: CASSSPGQGKTGELFF. CDR3 bases: TGCGCCAGCAGCTCCCCAGGACAGGGGAAAACCGGGGAGCTGTTTTTT.

The chain combines TRBV4-1 with TRBJ1-6; 10 positions match TRBD1. The CDR3 totals 21 residues. J gave up 0 bases and V 0 bases, and 11 bases lay outside the gene matches. The germline CDR1 and CDR2 sequences are MGHRA and YSYEKL. In nucleotides, the CDR3 is TGCGCCAGCAGCCAAGATTGGCCGGGACAGGGGTTTAGCTCCTATAATTCACCCCTCCACTTT. Amino acids: CASSQDWPGQGFSSYNSPLHF.

The rearrangement uses TRBV7-9 and TRBJ1-2; D possibly corresponds to TRBD1 (5 bases). V was cut by 6 bases and J by 4 bases, with 12 bases left in between. This CDR3 comprises 13 residues. Germline V gene sequence: CDR1 SEHNR, CDR2 FQNEAQ (reference sequence). The CDR3 loop is CASSQGDIYGYTF. In DNA, the CDR3 is TGTGCCAGCAGTCAGGGCGACATCTATGGCTACACCTTC. Full variable domain (rest looked up from reference TRBV7-9 and TRBJ1-2): DTGVSQNPRHKITKRGQNVTFRCDPISEHNRLYWYRQTLGQGPEFLTYFQNEAQLEKSRLLSDRFSAERPKGSFSTLEIQRTEQGDSAMYLCASSQGDIYGYTFGSGTRLTVV.

The genes are TRBV7-9 and TRBJ2-2, with 11 bases lining up with TRBD2. This CDR3 contains 16 residues. Germline CDR1 and CDR2: SEHNR and FQNEAQ (reference sequence). V gave up 8 bases and J gave up 2 bases; unmatched junction bases: 7. This CDR3 reads CASETGTSGNTGELFF. CDR3 DNA: TGTGCCAGCGAAACCGGGACTAGCGGAAACACCGGGGAGCTGTTTTTT.

This clone was seen only a few times. V is TRBV10-3 and J is TRBJ2-3; weak D call: TRBD2 (6 bases). Trimming took off 4 bases at V and 2 bases at J, with 19 bases between the two ends. The CDR3 spans 17 residues. The germline gives CDR1 ENHRY, CDR2 SYGVKD. The CDR3 loop reads CAISALQRALSTDTQYF. CDR3 bases: TGTGCCATCAGTGCCCTTCAGCGGGCCCTATCCACAGATACGCAGTATTTT.

This chain connects TRBV2 to TRBJ1-2; 9 bases align to TRBD1. With 6 bases clipped from V and 3 bases from J, the junction kept 5 bases outside the gene matches. Germline CDR1 and CDR2: SNHLY and FYNNEI. There are 14 residues in the CDR3. The CDR3 nucleotides read TGTGCCAGCAGACAGGGGGCTATTGACTATGGCTACACCTTC. Translating it yields CASRQGAIDYGYTF.

The CDR3 DNA sequence: TGTGCCAGCAGCTTCAGGGGGCGGGTCTATGGCTACACCTTC. Translating gives CASSFRGRVYGYTF. The gene calls are TRBV7-2 and TRBJ1-2; 8 positions match TRBD1. The CDR3 is 14 amino acids. After removal of 3 bases from V and 4 bases from J, the junction contained 4 bases not matched to a gene. Per the germline V gene, CDR1 is SGHTA and CDR2 is FQGNSA.

J is TRBJ2-1 and V is TRBV19; TRBD1 matches at 9 bases. With V trimmed by 3 bases and J by 5 bases, 5 bases remained unmatched. The CDR3 length is 15 residues. Looked up from germline, CDR1 is LNHDA and CDR2 is SQIVND (reference sequence). CDR3 sequence: CASSIGTGINNEQFF. DNA of the CDR3: TGTGCCAGTAGTATTGGGACAGGGATAAACAATGAGCAGTTCTTC. Full variable domain (missing parts from reference TRBV19 and TRBJ2-1): DGGITQSPKYLFRKEGQNVTLSCEQNLNHDAMYWYRQDPGQGLRLIYYSQIVNDFQKGDIAEGYSVSREKKESFPLTVTSAQKNPTAFYLCASSIGTGINNEQFFGPGTRLTVL.

CDR3 DNA: TGCGCCAGCAGCCGGGCGGGGGACAGGGGCTACAATGAGCAGTTCTTC. Translated: CASSRAGDRGYNEQFF. This chain connects TRBV5-1 to TRBJ2-1; 10 positions agree with TRBD1. Germline V CDR1 and CDR2: SGHRS, YFSETQ. This CDR3 is 16 amino acids long. V gave up 4 bases and J gave up 3 bases; unmatched junction bases: 7.

This rearrangement joins TRBV4-1 to TRBJ1-4, with TRBD1 matching 9 bases. The V and J ends lost 8 bases and 8 bases, in that order; junction bases with no gene match: 9. The CDR3 sequence is 14 residues long. Looked up from germline, CDR1 is MGHRA and CDR2 is YSYEKL. In DNA, the CDR3 is TGCGCCAGCGCTACAGGGGGCAGAGGGGAAAAACTGTTTTTT. Translated: CASATGGRGEKLFF.

This clone was detected once. The V call is TRBV12-5, the J call TRBJ2-1, with TRBD1 identical over 7 bases. There are 15 residues in the CDR3. Germline V CDR1 and CDR2: LGHNT, FRNRAP. After removal of 0 bases from V and 6 bases from J, the junction contained 5 bases not matched to a gene. CDR3 amino acids: CASGLVAGTVNEQFF. CDR3 nucleotides: TGTGCTAGTGGTTTGGTCGCAGGGACAGTCAATGAGCAGTTCTTC.

V and J are TRBV9 and TRBJ1-2, with D maybe TRBD1 (5 bases). Trimming pared 3 bases from V and 3 bases from J, leaving 15 bases between. CDR1 and CDR2 (germline): SGDLS, YYNGEE. CDR3 size: 15 residues. The CDR3 loop is CASSGRQSPDYGYTF. CDR3 bases: TGTGCCAGCAGCGGTAGACAGTCCCCCGACTATGGCTACACCTTC.

The chain combines TRBV7-2 with TRBJ2-2; 9 bases map to TRBD2. Germline assignment: CDR1 SGHTA and CDR2 FQGNSA. The CDR3 loop spans 17 amino acids. The V and J ends lost 2 bases and 2 bases, in that order; junction bases with no gene match: 6. The CDR3 DNA reads as TGTGCCAGCAGCTTACCGGGACTAGCTGATAACACCGGGGAGCTGTTTTTT. Translating it yields CASSLPGLADNTGELFF.

The chain has TRBV19 and TRBJ1-5; D call uncertain. Germline V gives CDR1 LNHDA, CDR2 SQIVND (reference sequence). The CDR3 covers 14 residues. The germline V and J ends were trimmed by 5 bases and 1 base, with 9 bases remaining between them. This CDR3 is CASSGPVSNQPQHF. CDR3 in DNA: TGTGCCAGTAGTGGCCCAGTCAGCAATCAGCCCCAGCATTTT.

The V and J genes are TRBV29-1 and TRBJ2-5; weak D call: TRBD2 (5 bases). The germline CDR1 and CDR2 sequences are SQVTM and ANQGSEA. This CDR3 comprises 11 residues. V lost 4 bases to trimming and J lost 5 bases, with 8 bases between them. The CDR3 sequence: CSVGAEETQYF. In DNA form, the CDR3 reads TGCAGCGTTGGAGCGGAGGAGACCCAGTACTTC.

The chain joins TRBV7-2 to TRBJ2-3, with D perhaps TRBD2 (6 bases). CDR1 is SGHTA and CDR2 is FQGNSA in the germline V gene. Trimming removed 1 base from V and 2 bases from J, with 10 bases in between. The CDR3 has 15 amino acids. CDR3 residues: CASSLGTGVTDTQYF. CDR3 nucleotide sequence: TGTGCCAGCAGCTTAGGCACGGGGGTCACAGATACGCAGTATTTT.

The CDR3 DNA follows: TGTGCCAGCAGTCCCCTCGACAGGGGGAACTATGGCTACACCTTC. It translates to CASSPLDRGNYGYTF. The chain carries TRBV27 and TRBJ1-2; 9 bases are a match to TRBD1. This CDR3 is 15 amino acids long. Looked up from germline, CDR1 is MNHEY and CDR2 is SMNVEV (reference sequence). After removal of 5 bases from V and 2 bases from J, the junction contained 6 bases not matched to a gene.

The CDR3, as DNA: TGTGCCAGCAGGGGGAGACTAGCGGAGACCCAGTACTTC. Residues: CASRGRLAETQYF. The rearrangement joins TRBV6-5 to TRBJ2-5; TRBD2 agrees at 8 bases. Germline V CDR1 and CDR2: MNHEY, SVGAGI. The CDR3 loop spans 13 amino acids. V was clipped by 6 bases and J by 5 bases; unmatched bases: 5.